This entry concerns a single T cell receptor (beta chain). What it binds is unknown. CDR3 size: 15 residues. These data come from a study of T cells expressing NK-cell markers. Study-wide context: Sorted CD3+CD56+NKG2C+, CD3+CD56+NKG2C- and CD3+CD56-NKG2C+ T-cell subsets were beta-chain profiled. Seropositivity for HCMV was found in seven of the eight sequenced donors, with one seronegative.

TCRdb reworked the 5' RACE reads into one entry per CDR3 protein, no DNA. This sample lists about 260,000 distinct CDR3 sequences; its ten largest clones have roughly 4.2%. Whole-study results and caveats: In roughly 6 donors, dominant CD3+CD56+NKG2C+ clones formed roughly 1.0-7.5% of CD8+ cells. For a handful of donors, these clonotypes were likewise the leading ones in the CD3+CD56-NKG2C+ fraction.

This receptor was identified in a woman aged 18-70 years in good health. The V and J genes are TRBV12-3 or TRBV12-4 and TRBJ2-2; there is no DNA to check the TCRdb D call of TRBD2. Input material: blood T cells: a sorted CD56 or NKG2C T cell subset, CD4+ or CD8+ T cells, or bulk PBMC T cells (not recorded which). The CDR3 sequence: CASSKTSGVFGELFF.